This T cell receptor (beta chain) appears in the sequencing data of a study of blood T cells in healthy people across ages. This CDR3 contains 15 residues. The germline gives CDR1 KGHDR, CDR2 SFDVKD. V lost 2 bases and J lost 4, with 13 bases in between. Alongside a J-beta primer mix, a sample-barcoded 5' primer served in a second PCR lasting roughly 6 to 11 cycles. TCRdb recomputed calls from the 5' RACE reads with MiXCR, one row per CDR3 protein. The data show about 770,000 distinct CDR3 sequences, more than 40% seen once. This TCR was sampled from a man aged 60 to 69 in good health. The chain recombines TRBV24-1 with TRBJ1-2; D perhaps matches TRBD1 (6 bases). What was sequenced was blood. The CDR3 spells CATSDSRQGFYGYTF. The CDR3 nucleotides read TGTGCCACCAGTGATTCCCGGCAGGGGTTCTATGGCTACACCTTC.